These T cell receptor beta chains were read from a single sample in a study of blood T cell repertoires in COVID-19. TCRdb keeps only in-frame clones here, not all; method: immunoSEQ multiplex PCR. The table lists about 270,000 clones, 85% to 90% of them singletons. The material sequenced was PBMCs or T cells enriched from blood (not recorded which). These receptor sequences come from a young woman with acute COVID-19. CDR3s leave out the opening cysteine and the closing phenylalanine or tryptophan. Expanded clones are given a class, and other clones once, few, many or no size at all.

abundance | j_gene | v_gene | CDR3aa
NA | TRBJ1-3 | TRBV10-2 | ASASSGTSGRNTIY
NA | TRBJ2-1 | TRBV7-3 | ASSRAGTSGSYNEQF
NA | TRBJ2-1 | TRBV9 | ASSLRGSDYNEQF
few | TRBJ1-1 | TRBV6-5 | ASSPTGRGTEAF
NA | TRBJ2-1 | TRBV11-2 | ASSRWAGGPRNEQF
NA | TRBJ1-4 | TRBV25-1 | ASRHRDEKLF
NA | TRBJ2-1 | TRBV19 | ASSPRTSGIIGEQF
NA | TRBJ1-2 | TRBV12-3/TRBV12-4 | ASSPTAYGYT
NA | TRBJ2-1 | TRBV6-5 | ASNEDRGNEQF
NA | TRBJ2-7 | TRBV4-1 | ASSQALAGGASYEQY
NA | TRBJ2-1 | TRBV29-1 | SVEKAGGNEQF
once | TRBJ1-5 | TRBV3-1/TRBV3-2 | ASSLDSTGQPQH
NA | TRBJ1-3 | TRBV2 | ASMGQEVGNTIY
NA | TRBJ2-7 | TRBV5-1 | ASSLEAYSSYEQY
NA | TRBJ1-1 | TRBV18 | ASSPSGHVNTEAF